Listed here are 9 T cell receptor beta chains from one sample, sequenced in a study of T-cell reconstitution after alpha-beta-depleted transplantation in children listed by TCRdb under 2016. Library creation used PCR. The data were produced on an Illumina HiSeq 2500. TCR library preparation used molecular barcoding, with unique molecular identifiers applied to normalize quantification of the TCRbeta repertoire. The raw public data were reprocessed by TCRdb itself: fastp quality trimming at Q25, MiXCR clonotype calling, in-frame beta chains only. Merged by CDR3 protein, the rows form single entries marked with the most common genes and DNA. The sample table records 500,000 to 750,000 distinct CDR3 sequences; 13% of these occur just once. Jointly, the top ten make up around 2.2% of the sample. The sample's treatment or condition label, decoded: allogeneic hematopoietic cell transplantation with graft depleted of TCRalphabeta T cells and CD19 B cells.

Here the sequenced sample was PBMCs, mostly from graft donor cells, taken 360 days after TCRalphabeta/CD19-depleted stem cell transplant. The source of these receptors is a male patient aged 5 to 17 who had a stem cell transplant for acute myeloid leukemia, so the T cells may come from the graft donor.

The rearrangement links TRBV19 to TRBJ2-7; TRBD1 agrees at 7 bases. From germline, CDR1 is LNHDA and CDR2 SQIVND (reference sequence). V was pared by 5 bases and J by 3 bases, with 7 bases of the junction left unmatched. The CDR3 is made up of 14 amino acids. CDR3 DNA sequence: TGTGCCAGTAGTCCGGGACAGCGACACTACGAGCAGTACTTC. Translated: CASSPGQRHYEQYF. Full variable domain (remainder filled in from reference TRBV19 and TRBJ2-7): DGGITQSPKYLFRKEGQNVTLSCEQNLNHDAMYWYRQDPGQGLRLIYYSQIVNDFQKGDIAEGYSVSREKKESFPLTVTSAQKNPTAFYLCASSPGQRHYEQYFGPGTRLTVT.

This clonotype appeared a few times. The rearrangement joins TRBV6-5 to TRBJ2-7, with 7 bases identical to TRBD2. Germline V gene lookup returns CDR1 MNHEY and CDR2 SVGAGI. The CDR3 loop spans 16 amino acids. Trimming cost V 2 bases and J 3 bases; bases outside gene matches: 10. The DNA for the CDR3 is TGTGCCAGCAGTTACCTTGGAGCGGGAACCTTCTACGAGCAGTACTTC. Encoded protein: CASSYLGAGTFYEQYF.

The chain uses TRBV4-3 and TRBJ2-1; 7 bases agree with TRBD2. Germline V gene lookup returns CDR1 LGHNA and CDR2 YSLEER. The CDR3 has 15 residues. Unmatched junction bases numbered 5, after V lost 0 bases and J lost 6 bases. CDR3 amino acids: CASSQESSGFNEQFF. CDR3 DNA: TGCGCCAGCAGCCAAGAGAGTAGCGGGTTCAATGAGCAGTTCTTC.

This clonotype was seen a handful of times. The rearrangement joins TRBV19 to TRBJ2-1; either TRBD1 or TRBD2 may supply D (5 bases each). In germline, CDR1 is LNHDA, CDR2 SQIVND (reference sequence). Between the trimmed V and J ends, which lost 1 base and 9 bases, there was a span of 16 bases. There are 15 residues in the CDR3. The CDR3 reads CASSIGGVRRVEQFF. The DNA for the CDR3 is TGTGCCAGTAGTATAGGAGGGGTCCGAAGGGTTGAGCAGTTCTTC.

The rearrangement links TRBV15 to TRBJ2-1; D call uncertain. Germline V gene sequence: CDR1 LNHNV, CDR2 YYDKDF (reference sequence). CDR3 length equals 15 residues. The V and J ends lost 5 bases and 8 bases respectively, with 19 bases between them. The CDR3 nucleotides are TGTGCCACCAGCCCACCCACATACTATATGGATGAGCAGTTCTTC. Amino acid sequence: CATSPPTYYMDEQFF.

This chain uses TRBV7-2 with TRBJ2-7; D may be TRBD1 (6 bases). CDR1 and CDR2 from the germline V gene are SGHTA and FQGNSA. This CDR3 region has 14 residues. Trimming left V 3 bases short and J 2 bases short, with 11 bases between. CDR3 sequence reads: CASSFYRAPYEQYF. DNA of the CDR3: TGTGCCAGCAGCTTCTACAGGGCCCCCTACGAGCAGTACTTC. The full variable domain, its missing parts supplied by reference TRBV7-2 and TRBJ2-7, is GAGVSQSPSNKVTEKGKDVELRCDPISGHTALYWYRQSLGQGLEFLIYFQGNSAPDKSGLPSDRFSAERTGGSVSTLTIQRTQQEDSAVYLCASSFYRAPYEQYFGPGTRLTVT.

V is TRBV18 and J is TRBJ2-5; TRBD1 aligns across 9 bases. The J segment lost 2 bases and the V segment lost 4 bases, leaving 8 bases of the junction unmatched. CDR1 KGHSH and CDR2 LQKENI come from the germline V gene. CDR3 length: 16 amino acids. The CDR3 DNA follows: TGTGCCAGCTCACTTTTACCGGGACAGGGTCAAGAGACCCAGTACTTC. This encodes CASSLLPGQGQETQYF.

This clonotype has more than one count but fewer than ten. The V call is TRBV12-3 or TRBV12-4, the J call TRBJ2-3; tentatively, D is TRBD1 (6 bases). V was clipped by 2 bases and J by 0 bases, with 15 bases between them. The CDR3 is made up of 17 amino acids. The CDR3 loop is CASSLWGRDTSTDTQYF. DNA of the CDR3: TGTGCCAGCAGTTTATGGGGCCGGGACACAAGCACAGATACGCAGTATTTT.

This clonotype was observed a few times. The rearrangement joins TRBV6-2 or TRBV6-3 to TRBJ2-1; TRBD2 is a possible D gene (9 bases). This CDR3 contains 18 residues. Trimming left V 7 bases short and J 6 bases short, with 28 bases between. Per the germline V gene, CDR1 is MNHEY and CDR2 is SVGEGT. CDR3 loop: CASTREPLAGTGGNEQFF. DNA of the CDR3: TGTGCCAGCACCAGGGAACCCCTAGCGGGAACAGGGGGCAATGAGCAGTTCTTC.